The 5 T cell receptor beta chains below all came from one sample that was sequenced in a study of T cell repertoires in cytomegalovirus infection. TCRdb reprocessed the reads with MiXCR, giving one entry per CDR3 protein. The repertoire includes under 600,000 distinct CDR3 sequences, approximately 16% of them detected once, and 20% to 30% sits in the top ten. The sequencing sample was made of CD8+ T cells from PBMCs. These receptors were collected from a human donor in good health (CMV status not recorded). Some clones in this sample may be carry-over from other donors' samples.

This clonotype was observed many times. The chain joins TRBV7-8 to TRBJ1-1; D possibly corresponds to TRBD1 (6 bases). This CDR3 region has 13 residues. V shed 2 bases and J shed 5 bases, with 9 bases lying between them. Germline lookup yields CDR1 SGHVS and CDR2 FQNEAQ. In nucleotides, the CDR3 is TGTGCCAGCAGCTTAAGGGGGACAACTGAAGCTTTCTTT. This gives the protein CASSLRGTTEAFF.

The chain uses TRBV13 and TRBJ2-1; 7 nucleotides agree with TRBD2. This CDR3 contains 17 residues. V lost 0 bases, J lost 4 bases, and 9 bases stayed unmatched. Germline V gives CDR1 PRHDT, CDR2 FYEKMQ (reference sequence). The CDR3, as DNA: TGTGCCAGCAGCTTAGGGGGGGTGAGCGGGGCGTACAATGAGCAGTTCTTC. Its protein is CASSLGGVSGAYNEQFF.

This clonotype was detected many times. The rearrangement uses TRBV27 and TRBJ2-7; a possible D gene is TRBD2 (6 bases). The germline gives CDR1 MNHEY, CDR2 SMNVEV (reference sequence). The CDR3 is 16 residues long. V was pared by 4 bases and J by 2 bases, with 18 bases between. This chain's CDR3 is CASSSRDSLRTYEQYF. For the CDR3, the DNA is TGTGCCAGCAGTTCCCGGGACTCCCTGAGGACCTACGAGCAGTACTTC.

This clonotype was counted at least ten times. The rearrangement links TRBV4-1 to TRBJ2-5; 7 bases match TRBD1. There are 14 residues in the CDR3. Germline V gene lookup returns CDR1 MGHRA and CDR2 YSYEKL. V gave up 2 bases and J gave up 5 bases; unmatched junction bases: 5. The CDR3 is CASSQLQGMETQYF. Written as DNA, the CDR3 is TGCGCCAGCAGCCAACTACAGGGGATGGAGACCCAGTACTTC.

The sample holds a few counts of this clonotype. This chain connects TRBV20-1 to TRBJ2-1, with D possibly being TRBD2 (6 bases). The CDR3 has 15 amino acids. Trimming removed 5 bases from V and 1 base from J, with 15 bases in between. The germline V gene encodes CDR1 DFQATT and CDR2 SNEGSKA (reference sequence). The CDR3 nucleotides are TGCAGTGCTGGAGGGACTCCTCCTTCCTACAATGAGCAGTTCTTC. Amino acid sequence: CSAGGTPPSYNEQFF.